The 31 T cell receptor beta chains below come from one sample, sequenced in a study of T cell responses to AZD1222 COVID-19 vaccine. Method: immunoSEQ multiplex PCR; TCRdb's copy keeps in-frame clones and lacks some. The sample carries about 150,000 clones, about 90% recorded once. The sequenced sample was peripheral blood, obtained on day 0 of AZD1222 vaccination. These receptors all come from an adult in good health.

V usage is TRBV20-1 and J usage is TRBJ2-5; TRBD2 matches at 9 bases. CDR1 is DFQATT and CDR2 is SNEGSKA in the germline V gene (reference sequence). Unmatched junction bases numbered 5, after V lost 3 bases and J lost 0 bases. CDR3 length: 15 amino acids. CDR3 DNA sequence: TGCAGTGCTAGTGGCGGGGGGGTGGACCAAGAGACCCAGTACTTC. It specifies CSASGGGVDQETQYF.

The chain couples TRBV19 to TRBJ2-5; D gene ambiguous. CDR3 size: 15 residues. Germline V lookup: CDR1 LNHDA, CDR2 SQIVND (reference sequence). V was clipped by 3 bases and J by 2 bases, with 13 bases between them. CDR3 sequence: CASSMVSTTQETQYF. The CDR3 DNA reads TGTGCCAGTAGTATGGTGTCTACCACTCAAGAGACCCAGTACTTC.

This chain connects TRBV30 to TRBJ1-5, with a weak D call TRBD1 (5 bases). The CDR3 sequence is 17 residues long. Germline V gene data show CDR1 as GTSNPN and CDR2 as SVGIG (reference sequence). Between the trimmed V and J ends, which lost 2 bases and 4 bases, there was a span of 21 bases. The CDR3 protein is CAWSLWGGNLGNQPQHF. The CDR3 DNA reads TGTGCCTGGAGTCTTTGGGGCGGGAATTTGGGAAATCAGCCCCAGCATTTT.

V is TRBV19 and J is TRBJ1-2; D not certain. The germline gives CDR1 LNHDA, CDR2 SQIVND (reference sequence). This CDR3 contains 13 residues. Trimming removed 5 bases from V and 6 bases from J, with 13 bases in between. CDR3 loop: CASSPYDRDGYTF. The CDR3 nucleotides read TGTGCCAGTAGTCCGTACGACCGGGATGGCTACACCTTC.

The chain combines TRBV7-2 with TRBJ2-1; 12 positions agree with TRBD2. Trimming took 4 bases from V and 5 from J; bases not matched to a gene: 3. In germline, CDR1 is SGHTA, CDR2 FQGNSA. The CDR3 covers 15 residues. Here the CDR3 reads CASSSGLAGNNEQFF. The CDR3, as DNA: TGTGCCAGCAGCTCAGGACTAGCGGGGAACAATGAGCAGTTCTTC.

The J gene is TRBJ1-3, the V gene TRBV5-1, with TRBD1 matching over 7 bases. V shed 4 bases and J 8 bases; nucleotides not matched to a gene: 6. CDR3 length: 13 amino acids. The germline V gene encodes CDR1 SGHRS and CDR2 YFSETQ. CDR3 region: CASSVQGRDTIYF. For the CDR3, the DNA is TGCGCCAGCAGCGTACAGGGGAGGGACACCATATATTTT.

The chain uses TRBV4-2 and TRBJ1-1; the D is unclear. This CDR3 has 12 amino acids. V was pared by 2 bases and J by 7 bases, with 8 bases between. Germline V gives CDR1 LGHNA, CDR2 YNFKEQ. The CDR3 nucleotides read TGTGCCAGCAGCCAACAACAGTATGAAGCTTTCTTT. Its translation: CASSQQQYEAFF.

J is TRBJ1-3 and V is TRBV4-1; D unclear. Germline V gene data show CDR1 as MGHRA and CDR2 as YSYEKL. The CDR3 loop spans 14 amino acids. V lost 4 bases to trimming and J lost 3 bases, with 10 bases between them. The CDR3 DNA reads TGCGCCAGCAGCCTTGCAGGCTTTGGAAACACCATATATTTT. Translating gives CASSLAGFGNTIYF.

The rearrangement uses TRBV3-1 (or the pseudogene TRBV3-2) and TRBJ2-7; no clear D gene. Between the trimmed V and J ends, which lost 5 bases and 6 bases, there was a span of 14 bases. Germline V CDR1 and CDR2: LGHDT, YNNKEL (reference sequence). This CDR3 spans 13 amino acids. CDR3 sequence: CASSSRSGFEQYF. DNA of the CDR3: TGTGCCAGCAGCTCGCGAAGTGGTTTCGAGCAGTACTTC.

The rearrangement joins TRBV18 to TRBJ2-5; 8 bases are a match to TRBD2. With 2 bases clipped from V and 3 bases from J, the junction kept 5 bases outside the gene matches. This CDR3 contains 15 residues. Germline CDR1 reads KGHSH; CDR2 reads LQKENI. The CDR3 region has the DNA TGTGCCAGCTCACCAGGGTCGGGAGGGGAAGAGACCCAGTACTTC. Its translation: CASSPGSGGEETQYF.

The chain couples TRBV15 to TRBJ1-3, with a tentative D call TRBD1 (5 bases). Deletions cut 1 base from V and 0 bases from J, with 13 bases between. Germline assignment: CDR1 LNHNV and CDR2 YYDKDF (reference sequence). This CDR3 region has 17 residues. Here the CDR3 DNA reads TGTGCCACCAGCAGAGGAACCCGACAGTACTCTGGAAACACCATATATTTT. Its translation: CATSRGTRQYSGNTIYF.

V and J are TRBV28 and TRBJ1-6; D is unresolved. Per germline, CDR1 MDHEN and CDR2 SYDVKM. The CDR3 spans 12 residues. Trimming removed 3 bases at V and 9 bases at J, with 6 bases between. Here the CDR3 reads CASSLVGSPLHF. The CDR3 bases are TGTGCCAGCAGTTTGGTCGGTTCACCCCTCCACTTT.

This rearrangement joins TRBV7-2 to TRBJ2-5, with D tentatively TRBD1 (6 bases). Germline V CDR1 and CDR2: SGHTA, FQGNSA. V gave up 4 bases and J gave up 5 bases, with 17 bases separating them. This CDR3 spans 15 amino acids. The DNA for the CDR3 is TGTGCCAGCAGCTCCCGGACAGCCATTAGGGAGACCCAGTACTTC. It translates to CASSSRTAIRETQYF.

V is TRBV5-6 and J is TRBJ1-1, with 8 bases aligning to TRBD1. Trimming cost V 5 bases and J 1 base; bases outside gene matches: 19. Germline V gives CDR1 SGHDT, CDR2 YYEEEE. The CDR3 covers 19 residues. The CDR3, as DNA: TGTGCCAGCAGGAGGAGGGACAGGTATTTCCAGAGCAAGAACACTGAAGCTTTCTTT. Its protein product is CASRRRDRYFQSKNTEAFF.

This clone was seen only a few times. This rearrangement joins TRBV19 to TRBJ2-7; TRBD2 matches at 9 bases. The ends lost 4 bases at V and 0 bases at J; junction bases unmatched: 7. CDR3 length: 16 residues. In germline, CDR1 is LNHDA, CDR2 SQIVND (reference sequence). CDR3 residues: CASSTNSGGPSYEQYF. The CDR3 nucleotides read TGTGCCAGTAGTACAAATAGCGGGGGCCCCTCCTACGAGCAGTACTTC.

The rearrangement links TRBV5-8 to TRBJ1-3; D is perhaps TRBD1 (6 bases). This CDR3 has 15 residues. Germline CDR1 and CDR2: SGHTS and YDEGEE. Trimming removed 2 bases at V and 0 bases at J, with 9 bases between. CDR3 sequence: CASSFGTHSGNTIYF. As DNA, the CDR3 is TGTGCCAGCAGCTTCGGGACACACTCTGGAAACACCATATATTTT.

This clone was observed a few times. This rearrangement joins TRBV4-2 to TRBJ2-3; D gene ambiguous. The germline V and J ends were trimmed by 1 base and 0 bases, with 11 bases remaining between them. The CDR3 is 16 residues long. Per germline, CDR1 LGHNA and CDR2 YNFKEQ. The CDR3 spells CASSQAGQQSTDTQYF. The CDR3 DNA reads TGTGCCAGCAGCCAAGCCGGGCAGCAAAGCACAGATACGCAGTATTTT.

This clone was counted only a few times. The chain links TRBV18 to TRBJ1-1; D is possibly TRBD1 (6 bases). Deletions cut 10 bases from V and 1 base from J, with 16 bases between. CDR1 KGHSH and CDR2 LQKENI come from the germline V gene. CDR3 length: 14 amino acids. The CDR3 coding sequence is TGTGCCACCCTACGGACAGATGCGAACACTGAAGCTTTCTTT. Protein: CATLRTDANTEAFF.

The gene calls are TRBV9 and TRBJ1-2, with D perhaps matching TRBD1 (6 bases). This CDR3 is 18 amino acids long. Between the trimmed V and J ends, which lost 0 bases and 3 bases, there was a span of 21 bases. Germline V CDR1 and CDR2: SGDLS, YYNGEE. This CDR3 is CASSVDSTGRMIYYGYTF. The CDR3 bases are TGTGCCAGCAGCGTAGATTCAACAGGGCGAATGATATACTATGGCTACACCTTC. The full variable domain, rest sourced from reference TRBV9 and TRBJ1-2, is DSGVTQTPKHLITATGQRVTLRCSPRSGDLSVYWYQQSLDQGLQFLIQYYNGEERAKGNILERFSAQQFPDLHSELNLSSLELGDSALYFCASSVDSTGRMIYYGYTFGSGTRLTVV.

The rearrangement links TRBV7-2 to TRBJ2-7; D not certain. Germline V gene data show CDR1 as SGHTA and CDR2 as FQGNSA. The CDR3 has 15 residues. Trimming stripped 5 bases from V and 2 bases from J, with 16 bases between. As DNA, the CDR3 is TGTGCCAGCAGCCGGTGGGCCCTAAAGACCTACGAGCAGTACTTC. Translated: CASSRWALKTYEQYF.

The rearrangement links TRBV4-2 to TRBJ2-7, with unresolved D. CDR1 and CDR2 (germline): LGHNA, YNFKEQ. This CDR3 has 12 amino acids. The V and J ends lost 5 bases and 4 bases respectively, with 9 bases between them. CDR3 nucleotides: TGTGCCAGCAGCGCCCTGCCTTACGAGCAGTACTTC. Amino acids: CASSALPYEQYF.

V and J are TRBV28 and TRBJ1-2, with 7 nucleotides matching TRBD1. The CDR3 consists of 14 residues. CDR1 and CDR2 from the germline V gene are MDHEN and SYDVKM. The V segment lost 7 bases and the J segment 5 bases; nucleotides outside the gene matches: 10. For the CDR3, the DNA is TGTGCCAGCAATGAAGGGGGCTTAAGGTATGGCTACACCTTC. It specifies CASNEGGLRYGYTF.

The V and J genes are TRBV6-5 and TRBJ2-7; D gene ambiguous. The V and J ends lost 6 bases and 0 bases respectively, with 12 bases between them. This CDR3 has 14 residues. Per germline, CDR1 MNHEY and CDR2 SVGAGI. The DNA of the CDR3 is TGTGCCAGCAGACCCCTAGAAAGCTCCTACGAGCAGTACTTC. Translating it yields CASRPLESSYEQYF.

This chain connects TRBV4-3 to TRBJ2-7; 7 bases are shared with TRBD2. With V trimmed by 1 base and J by 5 bases, 8 bases remained unmatched. Germline V gene data show CDR1 as LGHNA and CDR2 as YSLEER. The CDR3 has 15 residues. The CDR3 coding sequence is TGCGCCAGCAGCCAAGTTTGGGCCGCGGGGGACGAGCAGTACTTC. Amino acids: CASSQVWAAGDEQYF.

This sequence joins TRBV5-1 and TRBJ1-6; D call uncertain. Germline values: CDR1 SGHRS, CDR2 YFSETQ. CDR3 length: 15 residues. V gave up 4 bases and J gave up 7 bases, with 15 bases separating them. CDR3 DNA sequence: TGCGCCAGCAGCCAGGACGGCTCTCGGAATTCACCCCTCCACTTT. Translation: CASSQDGSRNSPLHF. The variable domain in full, completed from reference TRBV5-1 and TRBJ1-6, reads KAGVTQTPRYLIKTRGQQVTLSCSPISGHRSVSWYQQTPGQGLQFLFEYFSETQRNKGNFPGRFSGRQFSNSRSEMNVSTLELGDSALYLCASSQDGSRNSPLHFGNGTRLTVT.

The chain joins TRBV5-1 to TRBJ1-1; the D gene is possibly TRBD1 (6 bases). V was cut by 2 bases and J by 0 bases, with 11 bases left in between. CDR3 length: 15 amino acids. Looked up from germline, CDR1 is SGHRS and CDR2 is YFSETQ. Here the CDR3 reads CASSLQGTMNTEAFF. In DNA, the CDR3 is TGCGCCAGCAGCTTACAGGGAACGATGAACACTGAAGCTTTCTTT.

The chain is built from TRBV11-2 and TRBJ1-2; TRBD1 is a possible D gene (5 bases). Between the trimmed V and J ends, which lost 2 bases and 2 bases, there was a span of 12 bases. This CDR3 is built from 15 residues. Germline V gene lookup returns CDR1 SGHAT and CDR2 FQNNGV. The CDR3: CASSLSQGVNYGYTF. CDR3 coding DNA: TGTGCCAGCAGCTTAAGTCAGGGCGTGAACTATGGCTACACCTTC. Filled out from reference TRBV11-2 and TRBJ1-2, the complete variable domain reads EAGVAQSPRYKIIEKRQSVAFWCNPISGHATLYWYQQILGQGPKLLIQFQNNGVVDDSQLPKDRFSAERLKGVDSTLKIQPAKLEDSAVYLCASSLSQGVNYGYTFGSGTRLTVV.

This chain joins TRBV9 and TRBJ2-7; 8 positions agree with TRBD1. Germline assignment: CDR1 SGDLS and CDR2 YYNGEE. The V segment lost 1 base and the J segment 6 bases; nucleotides outside the gene matches: 9. This CDR3 is built from 15 residues. CDR3 sequence (DNA): TGTGCCAGCAGCGTAAGCGGACAGGGTGTATCCGAGCAGTACTTC. It is translated as CASSVSGQGVSEQYF.

CDR3 loop: CAWRAKNIQYF. DNA for the CDR3: TGTGCCTGGAGGGCCAAAAACATTCAGTACTTC. The chain uses TRBV30 and TRBJ2-4; D remains unclear. Trimming took 3 bases from V and 1 from J, leaving 1 base between them. Germline CDR1 and CDR2: GTSNPN and SVGIG (reference sequence). CDR3 size: 11 residues.

The chain employs TRBV6-5 and TRBJ1-2; 7 bases agree with TRBD1. The CDR3 is 13 residues long. Germline V gives CDR1 MNHEY, CDR2 SVGAGI. Losses at the gene ends were 5 bases for V and 5 bases for J; bases not matched to a gene: 5. This CDR3 reads CASSRQGQYGYTF. The CDR3 bases are TGTGCCAGCAGTCGACAGGGACAGTATGGCTACACCTTC.

This clone is a singleton in its sample. The rearrangement uses TRBV4-1 and TRBJ2-7, with 10 bases identical to TRBD2. The CDR3 extends over 17 amino acids. Looked up from germline, CDR1 is MGHRA and CDR2 is YSYEKL. V shed 1 base, J shed 3 bases, and the junction held 9 bases outside the gene matches. The CDR3 region is CASSQVSSGGGVYEQYF. DNA for the CDR3: TGCGCCAGCAGCCAAGTTTCTAGCGGGGGTGGTGTCTACGAGCAGTACTTC.